This TCR beta chain comes out of a study of cytomegalovirus exposure and HLA in healthy donors. Assay: immunoSEQ multiplex PCR; the TCRdb copy retains only in-frame clones and omits some. The repertoire includes 150,000 to 250,000 clones, around 80% of them detected once, and roughly an eighth sits in the top ten. This CDR3 has 13 amino acids. V was clipped by 1 base and J by 5 bases, with 9 bases between them. Germline CDR1 and CDR2: SGHTA and FQGNSA. The sequenced sample consisted of PBMCs. The sequence was obtained from a woman in her 30s in good health and CMV-seropositive. The rearrangement uses TRBV7-2 and TRBJ2-7; D may be TRBD2 (6 bases). The CDR3 region is CASSLVAGNEQYF. CDR3 DNA sequence: TGTGCCAGCAGCTTAGTGGCGGGAAACGAGCAGTACTTC.